These 32 T cell receptor beta chains share one sample of origin, sequenced in a study of T cell changes during pregnancy in multiple sclerosis. The assay was immunoSEQ multiplex PCR, and TCRdb's table has in-frame clones only and misses some. The repertoire holds approximately 59,000 clones, with roughly 89% as singletons. The sequencing here drew on peripheral blood, taken in the third trimester of pregnancy. The receptors were gathered from a female donor in good health, enrolled as a control in a pregnancy study.

This clone was observed a single time. This rearrangement joins TRBV9 to TRBJ2-1, with D possibly matching TRBD2 (5 bases). CDR3 length: 13 residues. Trimming shortened V by 0 bases and J by 8 bases, and 9 bases separated the two germline ends. The germline CDR1 and CDR2 sequences are SGDLS and YYNGEE. CDR3 in DNA: TGTGCCAGCAGCGTAGAGAGGGCCGATGAGCAGTTCTTC. Its translation is CASSVERADEQFF.

V is TRBV6-4 and J is TRBJ2-7; D gene unclear. The V gene's germline CDR1 is MRHNA and CDR2 SNTAGT. The germline V and J ends were trimmed by 11 bases and 1 base, with 6 bases remaining between them. The CDR3 length is 10 residues. For the CDR3, the DNA is TGTGCCTCAGGTTCCTACGAGCAGTACTTC. Residues: CASGSYEQYF.

The genes are TRBV7-8 and TRBJ2-2; TRBD1 matches 12 bases. Germline V lookup: CDR1 SGHVS, CDR2 FQNEAQ. This CDR3 has 18 residues. The ends lost 4 bases at V and 6 bases at J; junction bases unmatched: 12. The CDR3 nucleotides are TGTGCCAGCAGCTGGATCTCGGGACAGGGGGCGATGGCCGGGGAGCTGTTTTTT. Translation gives CASSWISGQGAMAGELFF. Drawing the rest from reference TRBV7-8 and TRBJ2-2, the complete variable domain is GAGVSQSPRYKVAKRGQDVALRCDPISGHVSLFWYQQALGQGPEFLTYFQNEAQLDKSGLPSDRFFAERPEGSVSTLKIQRTQQEDSAVYLCASSWISGQGAMAGELFFGEGSRLTVL.

This clone was detected only once. This chain uses TRBV4-2 with TRBJ1-4; tentative D call: TRBD1 (5 bases). V was trimmed by 1 base and J by 5 bases, leaving 14 bases between them. Germline assignment: CDR1 LGHNA and CDR2 YNFKEQ. The CDR3 is 16 residues long. CDR3 coding DNA: TGTGCCAGCAGCCAAGCGGTTGGGGCCCAAAATGAAAAACTGTTTTTT. This sequence encodes CASSQAVGAQNEKLFF.

CDR3 bases: TGCGCCAGCAGCCCCACTAGCGGGGTCTCCTACAATGAGCAGTTCTTC. This sequence encodes CASSPTSGVSYNEQFF. The J gene is TRBJ2-1, the V gene TRBV5-1; TRBD2 matches 10 bases. Germline V gene sequence: CDR1 SGHRS, CDR2 YFSETQ. The CDR3 contains 16 residues. V trimming: 4 bases; J trimming: 0 bases; junction bases outside the gene matches: 4.

This clone was found once. The chain carries TRBV5-6 and TRBJ1-6; TRBD1 matches at 9 bases. The CDR3 length is 14 residues. Per germline, CDR1 SGHDT and CDR2 YYEEEE. V was pared by 5 bases and J by 6 bases, with 3 bases of the junction left unmatched. The CDR3 loop is CASRLGQGNSPLHF. The CDR3 DNA follows: TGTGCCAGCAGGCTGGGACAGGGTAATTCACCCCTCCACTTT.

This clone has just one count. The genes are TRBV4-2 and TRBJ1-2, with TRBD1 identical over 8 bases. Trimming took 3 bases from V and 4 from J; bases not matched to a gene: 16. The CDR3 has 18 residues. CDR1 is LGHNA, CDR2 YNFKEQ, per germline. The CDR3 region has the DNA TGTGCCAGCAGCCAGCCTGGGACAGGCGGCAACGAGGGCTATGGCTACACCTTC. It yields the protein CASSQPGTGGNEGYGYTF.

V is TRBV5-8 and J is TRBJ2-5; D is possibly TRBD2 (6 bases). Trimming removed 4 bases at V and 2 bases at J, with 12 bases between. Looked up from germline, CDR1 is SGHTS and CDR2 is YDEGEE. The CDR3 extends over 14 amino acids. The CDR3 region has the DNA TGTGCCAGCAGCCTTTGGAGGGATCAAGAGACCCAGTACTTC. This gives the protein CASSLWRDQETQYF.

This sequence joins TRBV28 and TRBJ1-2; D gene ambiguous. CDR3 length: 13 residues. From germline, CDR1 is MDHEN and CDR2 SYDVKM. Trimming left V 5 bases short and J 7 bases short, with 14 bases between. The CDR3 DNA follows: TGTGCCAGCAGTCCTCAGCGGACGGGTGGCTACACCTTC. Protein sequence: CASSPQRTGGYTF.

The chain combines TRBV6-5 with TRBJ1-1, with D possibly TRBD1 on 5 matching bases. The V gene lost 6 bases and the J gene lost 11 bases, with 16 bases spanning the gap. CDR3 size: 12 residues. Germline CDR1 reads MNHEY; CDR2 reads SVGAGI. The CDR3 DNA is TGTGCCAGCAGAGCAGGGACCGGGGGGGCTTTCTTT. Its protein product is CASRAGTGGAFF.

The CDR3 region is CASSGQHNSPLHF. The CDR3, as DNA: TGTGCCAGCAGTGGACAGCACAATTCACCCCTCCACTTT. V and J are TRBV6-5 and TRBJ1-6; D may be TRBD1 (6 bases). This CDR3 is 13 amino acids long. V was shortened by 5 bases and J by 7 bases, with 9 bases between the two germline ends. The germline CDR1 and CDR2 sequences are MNHEY and SVGAGI.

The chain joins TRBV5-1 to TRBJ1-3; D is undetermined. CDR3 length equals 14 residues. Germline V gene lookup returns CDR1 SGHRS and CDR2 YFSETQ. V was shortened by 0 bases and J by 2 bases, with 6 bases between the two germline ends. The CDR3 DNA is TGCGCCAGCAGCTTGGGAGGGACTGGAAACACCATATATTTT. Translating gives CASSLGGTGNTIYF.

The chain has TRBV7-9 and TRBJ1-2, with a weak D call TRBD1 (6 bases). CDR1 SEHNR and CDR2 FQNEAQ come from the germline V gene (reference sequence). V lost 5 bases, J lost 8 bases, and 12 bases lay in between. CDR3 size: 12 residues. Written as DNA, the CDR3 is TGTGCCAGCAGCGCAGGGGTGGAGGGCTACACCTTC. This gives the protein CASSAGVEGYTF.

V gene TRBV19 combines with J gene TRBJ1-1, with TRBD1 identical over 8 bases. CDR3 length: 17 residues. The V segment lost 7 bases and the J segment 0 bases; nucleotides outside the gene matches: 13. Germline lookup yields CDR1 LNHDA and CDR2 SQIVND (reference sequence). For the CDR3, the DNA is TGTGCCAGTATGGACAGGGAGGGGGATCTTTTGAACACTGAAGCTTTCTTT. The encoded protein is CASMDREGDLLNTEAFF.

The gene calls are TRBV4-1 and TRBJ1-4; possible D gene TRBD1, 6 bases. From germline, CDR1 is MGHRA and CDR2 YSYEKL. CDR3 length: 20 amino acids. Deletions cut 1 base from V and 7 bases from J, with 28 bases between. The DNA of the CDR3 is TGCGCCAGCAGCCAAGTATTTATAAGGGGGTCCTTGAAGGTTGGTGAAAAACTGTTTTTT. It specifies CASSQVFIRGSLKVGEKLFF.

This sequence joins TRBV7-9 and TRBJ2-2, with TRBD1 identical over 9 bases. This CDR3 is 15 amino acids long. Germline values: CDR1 SEHNR, CDR2 FQNEAQ (reference sequence). V dropped 10 bases and J dropped 7; count of bases not matched to a gene: 13. CDR3 sequence: CATSTGDREYGELFF. The CDR3 DNA follows: TGTGCCACCTCGACTGGGGACAGGGAGTACGGGGAGCTGTTTTTT. The full variable domain, completed using reference TRBV7-9 and TRBJ2-2, is DTGVSQNPRHKITKRGQNVTFRCDPISEHNRLYWYRQTLGQGPEFLTYFQNEAQLEKSRLLSDRFSAERPKGSFSTLEIQRTEQGDSAMYLCATSTGDREYGELFFGEGSRLTVL.

The rearrangement joins TRBV28 to TRBJ1-6, with D maybe TRBD1 (5 bases). V lost 8 bases and J 6 bases, leaving 8 bases between the germline ends. This CDR3 comprises 12 residues. Looked up from germline, CDR1 is MDHEN and CDR2 is SYDVKM. The CDR3 loop reads CASGQGNSPLHF. The CDR3 nucleotides read TGTGCCAGCGGGCAGGGTAATTCACCCCTCCACTTT. Filled out from reference TRBV28 and TRBJ1-6, the complete variable domain reads DVKVTQSSRYLVKRTGEKVFLECVQDMDHENMFWYRQDPGLGLRLIYFSYDVKMKEKGDIPEGYSVSREKKERFSLILESASTNQTSMYLCASGQGNSPLHFGNGTRLTVT.

The chain is built from TRBV10-3 and TRBJ2-3; weak D call: TRBD1 (5 bases). The V end was cut by 8 bases, the J end by 5 bases, with 11 bases between. Germline assignment: CDR1 ENHRY and CDR2 SYGVKD. The CDR3 totals 12 residues. DNA for the CDR3: TGTGCCATCGGCACTACAGGAGATACGCAGTATTTT. Amino acid sequence: CAIGTTGDTQYF.

About this clone itself: The conserved final phenylalanine or tryptophan is absent from the CDR3, which likely points to a read error. The DNA is left out, because the CDR3 cannot be placed on it with certainty; the CDR3 is given as TCRdb lists it. The chain carries TRBV3-1 (or the pseudogene TRBV3-2) and TRBJ1-2; the table's D call, TRBD1, was not checked against the DNA. CDR1 and CDR2 (germline): LGHDT, YNNKEL (reference sequence). Inclusive of both ends, the CDR3 amounts to 9 amino acids. CDR3 residues: CASSQVDRD.

V usage is TRBV18 and J usage is TRBJ1-2, with D maybe TRBD1 (5 bases). CDR3 length: 13 amino acids. Trimming shortened V by 2 bases and J by 6 bases, and 10 bases separated the two germline ends. Looked up from germline, CDR1 is KGHSH and CDR2 is LQKENI. CDR3 in DNA: TGTGCCAGCTCACCATCGGACACACATGGCTACACCTTC. It encodes CASSPSDTHGYTF.

The rearrangement uses TRBV10-1 and TRBJ2-2, with 8 nucleotides matching TRBD1. Per germline, CDR1 WNHNN and CDR2 SYGVQD (reference sequence). Trimming at V came to 2 bases and at J to 7 bases, leaving 3 bases not matched to a gene. This CDR3 comprises 14 residues. CDR3 DNA: TGCGCCAGCAGTGAGGCAGGGGGCCTCGGGGAGCTGTTTTTT. Protein: CASSEAGGLGELFF.

The chain employs TRBV7-2 and TRBJ2-1; the match to TRBD2 covers 7 bases. This CDR3 contains 16 residues. CDR1 and CDR2 from the germline V gene are SGHTA and FQGNSA. The V gene end was trimmed by 3 bases and the J gene end by 0 bases; junction bases not matched to a gene: 5. This CDR3 reads CASSFQLADSYNEQFF. The CDR3 DNA sequence: TGTGCCAGCAGCTTCCAGCTAGCGGACTCCTACAATGAGCAGTTCTTC.

This clone was counted a single time. The gene calls are TRBV7-9 and TRBJ2-3; 10 positions match TRBD1. J lost 2 bases, V lost 5 bases, and 7 bases had no gene match. The CDR3 runs 16 residues. Per the germline V gene, CDR1 is SEHNR and CDR2 is FQNEAQ (reference sequence). The CDR3 reads CASSPWTGGTTDTQYF. The CDR3 coding sequence is TGTGCCAGCAGCCCCTGGACAGGGGGTACCACAGATACGCAGTATTTT.

CDR3 residues: CASSQNRDSSGNTIYF. The CDR3 DNA reads as TGCGCCAGCAGCCAAAACCGGGACAGCTCTGGAAACACCATATATTTT. The rearrangement links TRBV4-3 to TRBJ1-3; 7 nucleotides line up with TRBD1. The CDR3 runs to 16 residues. Germline V CDR1 and CDR2: LGHNA, YSLEER. J gave up 0 bases and V 2 bases, and 4 bases lay outside the gene matches.

The V and J genes are TRBV4-1 and TRBJ2-2; TRBD1 is a possible D gene (6 bases). The germline V gene encodes CDR1 MGHRA and CDR2 YSYEKL. V was clipped by 7 bases and J by 8 bases, with 20 bases between them. This CDR3 region has 15 residues. The CDR3 region is CASTTQGQVPGELFF. The CDR3 region has the DNA TGCGCCAGCACCACTCAGGGGCAGGTCCCAGGGGAGCTGTTTTTT.

The genes are TRBV28 and TRBJ1-5; TRBD1 agrees at 8 bases. The CDR3 length is 16 residues. V was clipped by 1 base and J by 7 bases; unmatched bases: 9. In germline, CDR1 is MDHEN, CDR2 SYDVKM. The CDR3 loop reads CASSLLSGGPKQPQHF. The CDR3 region has the DNA TGTGCCAGCAGTTTATTGTCAGGGGGCCCTAAGCAGCCCCAGCATTTT.

The rearrangement uses TRBV7-2 and TRBJ1-1; tentative D call: TRBD1 (5 bases). This CDR3 spans 13 amino acids. V was trimmed by 9 bases and J by 2 bases, leaving 13 bases between them. Germline lookup yields CDR1 SGHTA and CDR2 FQGNSA. CDR3: CASVGDYNTEAFF. The DNA of the CDR3 is TGTGCCAGTGTTGGGGACTACAACACTGAAGCTTTCTTT.

The chain employs TRBV5-4 and TRBJ1-6; the match to TRBD1 covers 9 bases. This CDR3 contains 14 residues. The germline CDR1 and CDR2 sequences are SGHNT and YYREEE (reference sequence). With V trimmed by 4 bases and J by 11 bases, 7 bases remained unmatched. The CDR3 sequence is CASSQRTGEPPLHF. The DNA of the CDR3 is TGTGCCAGCAGCCAAAGGACAGGGGAGCCACCCCTCCACTTT.

This rearrangement joins TRBV7-2 to TRBJ1-1; TRBD1 might be the D (5 bases). Trimming cost V 0 bases and J 1 base, with 9 bases left between them. Germline CDR1 and CDR2: SGHTA and FQGNSA. The CDR3 is 15 amino acids. CDR3 DNA: TGTGCCAGCAGCTTAGCGACAGTTACGAACACTGAAGCTTTCTTT. It encodes CASSLATVTNTEAFF.

The chain has TRBV7-2 and TRBJ2-3, with 15 bases that match TRBD2. V shed 4 bases and J 0 bases; nucleotides not matched to a gene: 5. CDR3 length: 18 amino acids. The germline gives CDR1 SGHTA, CDR2 FQGNSA. As DNA, the CDR3 is TGTGCCAGCAGCTACGCCGGGACTAGCGGGGGGAGCACAGATACGCAGTATTTT. This gives the protein CASSYAGTSGGSTDTQYF.

In DNA, the CDR3 is TGTGCCAGTAGAAGCGGCGGGGGCTCCTACGAGCAGTACTTC. The encoded protein is CASRSGGGSYEQYF. This chain joins TRBV19 and TRBJ2-7; 7 positions match TRBD2. Germline V gene lookup returns CDR1 LNHDA and CDR2 SQIVND (reference sequence). The CDR3 is 14 residues long. V dropped 6 bases and J dropped 0; count of bases not matched to a gene: 5.

The V and J genes are TRBV5-4 and TRBJ2-3; 7 nucleotides align to TRBD2. Germline V gene sequence: CDR1 SGHNT, CDR2 YYREEE (reference sequence). The CDR3 length is 16 residues. V dropped 0 bases and J dropped 3; count of bases not matched to a gene: 7. For the CDR3, the DNA is TGTGCCAGCAGCTTGGTTGGGGGGGGTACGACAGATACGCAGTATTTT. Residues: CASSLVGGGTTDTQYF.